Each of the 22 T cell receptor beta chains below was sequenced from the same sample in a study of beta chain features in type 1 diabetes. The entirety of the isolated RNA underwent reverse transcription, so expressed TCRB transcripts were sequenced. Sequencing used immunoSEQ multiplex PCR; TCRdb keeps in-frame clones, though not all of them. The repertoire holds around 300,000 clones, with approximately 10% as singletons. Sequenced material: naive CD4+ T cells from blood. These receptors all come from a woman aged 25 to 39 in good health.

This chain uses TRBV28 with TRBJ2-5; D not resolved. CDR3 size: 11 residues. Per the germline V gene, CDR1 is MDHEN and CDR2 is SYDVKM. Trimming removed 5 bases at V and 5 bases at J, with 6 bases between. DNA of the CDR3: TGTGCCAGCAGTAGACTTGAGACCCAGTACTTC. It yields the protein CASSRLETQYF.

The chain employs TRBV19 and TRBJ1-2, with a tentative D call TRBD1 (5 bases). Germline CDR1 reads LNHDA; CDR2 reads SQIVND (reference sequence). Trimming shortened V by 1 base and J by 3 bases, and 12 bases separated the two germline ends. This CDR3 is built from 15 residues. The CDR3 protein is CASSIAPTGDYGYTF. In DNA form, the CDR3 reads TGTGCCAGTAGTATAGCCCCAACGGGGGACTATGGCTACACCTTC. Complete variable domain (other parts from reference TRBV19 and TRBJ1-2): DGGITQSPKYLFRKEGQNVTLSCEQNLNHDAMYWYRQDPGQGLRLIYYSQIVNDFQKGDIAEGYSVSREKKESFPLTVTSAQKNPTAFYLCASSIAPTGDYGYTFGSGTRLTVV.

V gene TRBV28 combines with J gene TRBJ2-7, with 7 bases identical to TRBD1. Germline lookup yields CDR1 MDHEN and CDR2 SYDVKM. V lost 2 bases and J lost 5; bases outside the gene matches: 0. The CDR3 covers 12 residues. CDR3 region: CASSLDRDEQYF. The CDR3 bases are TGTGCCAGCAGTTTAGACAGGGACGAGCAGTACTTC.

This clone was detected a few times. The chain carries TRBV7-9 and TRBJ2-7; 9 bases are shared with TRBD1. Germline trimming cut 2 bases from V and 6 bases from J; bases unmatched to any gene: 8. The CDR3 covers 15 residues. Germline V CDR1 and CDR2: SEHNR, FQNEAQ (reference sequence). For the CDR3, the DNA is TGTGCCAGCAGCTTACAAGGGACAGGGTCCATCGAGCAGTACTTC. Its protein is CASSLQGTGSIEQYF.

V usage is TRBV28 and J usage is TRBJ1-5; the D is unclear. Per germline, CDR1 MDHEN and CDR2 SYDVKM. This CDR3 is 17 amino acids long. Trimming removed 5 bases from V and 1 base from J, with 18 bases in between. CDR3 sequence reads: CASSEPSRRVSNQPQHF. DNA of the CDR3: TGTGCCAGCAGTGAGCCCAGTAGGAGAGTCAGCAATCAGCCCCAGCATTTT.

This clone was counted a few times. The V and J genes are TRBV7-2 and TRBJ2-7, with 11 bases aligning to TRBD2. The junction had 7 bases not matched to a gene; V was cut back by 4 bases and J by 2 bases. Germline loops: CDR1 SGHTA, CDR2 FQGNSA. The CDR3 sequence is 16 residues long. The CDR3 sequence is CASSSGLAGQPYEQYF. The DNA of the CDR3 is TGTGCCAGCAGCTCTGGACTAGCGGGCCAACCCTACGAGCAGTACTTC.

J is TRBJ2-4 and V is TRBV29-1; 7 nucleotides agree with TRBD1. CDR3 length: 16 amino acids. CDR1 SQVTM and CDR2 ANQGSEA come from the germline V gene. Unmatched junction bases numbered 12, after V lost 7 bases and J lost 0 bases. CDR3 in amino acids: CSARTGPSLAKNIQYF. In DNA form, the CDR3 reads TGCAGCGCCCGGACAGGCCCGTCTTTAGCCAAAAACATTCAGTACTTC.

The chain carries TRBV19 and TRBJ2-7; 7 positions match TRBD2. The junction had 4 bases not matched to a gene; V was cut back by 5 bases and J by 0 bases. This CDR3 is 14 amino acids long. CDR1 is LNHDA and CDR2 is SQIVND in the germline V gene (reference sequence). CDR3 nucleotides: TGTGCCAGTAGTGCCGGACTAGGCTCCTACGAGCAGTACTTC. It specifies CASSAGLGSYEQYF.

This clone was detected a few times. The gene calls are TRBV7-3 and TRBJ2-2; 11 bases agree with TRBD2. The CDR3 runs 16 residues. Trimming took 2 bases from V and 4 from J; bases not matched to a gene: 3. Germline values: CDR1 SGHTA, CDR2 FQGTGA. As DNA, the CDR3 is TGTGCCAGCAGCTTATCTAGCGGGGGGCGCACCGGGGAGCTGTTTTTT. Protein product: CASSLSSGGRTGELFF.

This clone was counted a few times. The chain employs TRBV4-1 and TRBJ2-3; 8 bases map to TRBD2. Per the germline V gene, CDR1 is MGHRA and CDR2 is YSYEKL. Trimming cost V 0 bases and J 3 bases; bases outside gene matches: 5. CDR3 size: 16 residues. The CDR3 DNA reads TGCGCCAGCAGCCAAGATCGGAAGCGGGAGACAGATACGCAGTATTTT. Amino acid sequence: CASSQDRKRETDTQYF.

The chain uses TRBV7-9 and TRBJ1-1; D unresolved. The germline gives CDR1 SEHNR, CDR2 FQNEAQ (reference sequence). V lost 5 bases and J lost 10, with 11 bases in between. The length of the CDR3 is 11 residues. CDR3 sequence reads: CASSLAGRAFF. Written as DNA, the CDR3 is TGTGCCAGCAGCCTGGCGGGTAGAGCTTTCTTT.

The chain links TRBV28 to TRBJ1-1; 12 nucleotides line up with TRBD1. J was trimmed by 4 bases and V by 6 bases; bases with no gene match: 3. Germline V gene data show CDR1 as MDHEN and CDR2 as SYDVKM. This CDR3 is built from 14 residues. The CDR3 sequence is CASRPGQGATEAFF. CDR3 coding DNA: TGTGCCAGCAGACCGGGACAGGGGGCCACTGAAGCTTTCTTT.

Note on this clone: The same CDR3 also results from other DNA sequences found in this sample. The chain combines TRBV6-5 with TRBJ2-1; 11 bases are a match to TRBD2. The length of the CDR3 is 14 residues. Trimming took 6 bases from V and 3 from J; bases not matched to a gene: 1. Germline V gene sequence: CDR1 MNHEY, CDR2 SVGAGI. The CDR3 protein is CASSGLAGYNEQFF. The CDR3 DNA is TGTGCCAGCAGCGGACTAGCGGGCTACAATGAGCAGTTCTTC.

This clone was picked up a small number of times. The chain links TRBV18 to TRBJ2-1; D might be TRBD2 (6 bases). With 4 bases removed from V and 8 bases from J, the gap between germline ends came to 9 bases. The length of the CDR3 is 12 residues. Germline CDR1 KGHSH, CDR2 LQKENI. CDR3 region: CASSLWRDEQFF. For the CDR3, the DNA is TGTGCCAGCTCACTATGGAGGGATGAGCAGTTCTTC.

This chain uses TRBV6-6 with TRBJ1-3; perhaps TRBD1 as D (6 bases). Germline CDR1 is MNHNY and CDR2 is SVGAGI (reference sequence). Trimming took 4 bases from V and 11 from J, leaving 12 bases between them. This CDR3 comprises 12 residues. The DNA for the CDR3 is TGTGCCAGCAGTTCCCAGGGGCTTGCCATATATTTT. Residues: CASSSQGLAIYF.

This clone was observed a few times. The rearrangement joins TRBV7-2 to TRBJ1-1, with TRBD1 matching 10 bases. The CDR3 has 13 amino acids. CDR1 is SGHTA, CDR2 FQGNSA, per germline. Germline trimming cut 6 bases from V and 3 bases from J; bases unmatched to any gene: 1. The CDR3 nucleotides read TGTGCCAGCAGGGACAGGGGGTACACTGAAGCTTTCTTT. It specifies CASRDRGYTEAFF.

This clone occurred a few times. This sequence joins TRBV11-3 and TRBJ2-1, with 8 positions matching TRBD1. The germline V gene encodes CDR1 SGHNT and CDR2 YENEEA. With 4 bases clipped from V and 6 bases from J, the junction kept 2 bases outside the gene matches. This CDR3 contains 13 residues. The CDR3 bases are TGTGCCAGCAGCTCCGGACAGGGCAATGAGCAGTTCTTC. Its protein product is CASSSGQGNEQFF.

V and J are TRBV5-4 and TRBJ2-5; D is unresolved. Trimming removed 1 base at V and 3 bases at J, with 7 bases between. Germline CDR1 SGHNT, CDR2 YYREEE (reference sequence). The CDR3 runs to 13 residues. CDR3 bases: TGTGCCAGCAGCTTGTCGTCAGAAGAGACCCAGTACTTC. Its protein is CASSLSSEETQYF. Supplemented by reference TRBV5-4 and TRBJ2-5, the full variable domain reads ETGVTQSPTHLIKTRGQQVTLRCSSQSGHNTVSWYQQALGQGPQFIFQYYREEENGRGNFPPRFSGLQFPNYSSELNVNALELDDSALYLCASSLSSEETQYFGPGTRLLVL.

This clone came up a few times. The V call is TRBV7-8, the J call TRBJ2-7, with a possible D match to TRBD1 (5 bases). The germline V gene encodes CDR1 SGHVS and CDR2 FQNEAQ. The germline V and J ends were trimmed by 0 bases and 4 bases, with 16 bases remaining between them. This CDR3 region has 16 residues. CDR3 nucleotide sequence: TGTGCCAGCAGCTTAGCGGCCGTTGGGGCAGGGTACGAGCAGTACTTC. It specifies CASSLAAVGAGYEQYF.

This clone was seen a few times. This sequence joins TRBV5-1 and TRBJ2-2, with D possibly matching TRBD1 (5 bases). Germline V gene data show CDR1 as SGHRS and CDR2 as YFSETQ. This CDR3 region has 15 residues. Trimming pared 0 bases from V and 6 bases from J, leaving 12 bases between. CDR3 protein: CASSLARVDPGELFF. The DNA for the CDR3 is TGCGCCAGCAGCTTGGCCAGGGTGGACCCCGGGGAGCTGTTTTTT.

The genes are TRBV5-1 and TRBJ2-7, with 10 bases fitting TRBD1. With 0 bases clipped from V and 3 bases from J, the junction kept 3 bases outside the gene matches. CDR1 and CDR2 from the germline V gene are SGHRS and YFSETQ. This CDR3 region has 15 residues. CDR3 nucleotide sequence: TGCGCCAGCAGCTTGGCGACAGGGGGCAACTACGAGCAGTACTTC. This codes for CASSLATGGNYEQYF. Supplemented by reference TRBV5-1 and TRBJ2-7, the full variable domain reads KAGVTQTPRYLIKTRGQQVTLSCSPISGHRSVSWYQQTPGQGLQFLFEYFSETQRNKGNFPGRFSGRQFSNSRSEMNVSTLELGDSALYLCASSLATGGNYEQYFGPGTRLTVT.

This clone has just a few counts. The CDR3 is CSVSWGAGGRRYNEQFF. In DNA, the CDR3 is TGCAGCGTTAGTTGGGGAGCGGGCGGGAGGAGGTACAATGAGCAGTTCTTC. The chain uses TRBV29-1 and TRBJ2-1, with 8 bases aligning to TRBD2. The CDR3 extends over 17 amino acids. The J segment lost 4 bases and the V segment lost 5 bases, leaving 16 bases of the junction unmatched. Germline V lookup: CDR1 SQVTM, CDR2 ANQGSEA.